A selection of T cell receptor beta chains follows, all from one sample in a study of cytotoxic CD8 clonotypes in ibrutinib-treated CLL. Profiling relied on immunoSEQ multiplex PCR, and the TCRdb table lists in-frame clones only, not all of them. The table records roughly 150,000 clones, about 70% of them present only once. Sample: PBMCs, taken after 24 months of ibrutinib treatment. These receptors were collected from a human donor with chronic lymphocytic leukemia. The CDR3 runs from the conserved cysteine through the conserved F or W. A D gene is named only where the DNA matches it firmly. Size is omitted from some rows. Given values are once, few, many or a class for expanded clones.

>TRBJ2-7|TRBV28|-|-
TGTGCCAGCAGTCCTGGTGGTGTGGCAGAGCAGTACTTC
CASSPGGVAEQYF
>TRBJ2-1|TRBV21-1|few|-
TGTGCCAGCAGCACCGGGACTAGCGGGAGTTTCCATGAGCAGTTCTTC
CASSTGTSGSFHEQFF
>TRBJ2-2|TRBV13|-|-
TGTGCCAGCAGCCTACGCCCAGGAACAGGGTCCACCGGGGAGCTGTTTTTT
CASSLRPGTGSTGELFF
>TRBJ2-7|TRBV10-3|once|-
TGTGCCACCACCAGGGGGGGTTCCTACGAGCAGTACTTC
CATTRGGSYEQYF
>TRBJ1-2|TRBV30|-|TRBD1
TGTGCCTGGAGTGTACCCAGGACAGGCCGGGTGGGCTATGGCTACACCTTC
CAWSVPRTGRVGYGYTF
>TRBJ2-3|TRBV9|-|TRBD2
TGTGCCAGCAGCTTGGCGGGGGGGCGGACAGATACGCAGTATTTT
CASSLAGGRTDTQYF
>TRBJ2-5|TRBV7-2|-|-
TGTGCCAGCAGCAGGGGCCCCGAGGGGGAGACCCAGTACTTC
CASSRGPEGETQYF
>TRBJ2-7|TRBV18|many|-
TGTGCCAGCTCCCCTAGCTCCTACGAGCAGTACTTC
CASSPSSYEQYF
>TRBJ1-1|TRBV5-1|-|TRBD1
TGCGCCAGCAGCATTGCCCCGACAGGGGCCACTGAAGCTTTCTTT
CASSIAPTGATEAFF
>TRBJ1-1|TRBV25-1|-|-
TGTGCCAGCAGTGAGTGGCAGGGAACTGAAGCTTTCTTT
CASSEWQGTEAFF
>TRBJ2-2|TRBV7-9|-|TRBD2
TGTGCCAGCAGCCCGAATCTAGCGGGCGGGGAGCTGTTTTTT
CASSPNLAGGELFF
>TRBJ2-5|TRBV6-5|-|-
TGTGCCAGCAGCTCCCTGGGAGAGACCCAGTACTTC
CASSSLGETQYF
>TRBJ2-7|TRBV9|-|-
TGTGCCAGCAGCGCCGACAGTTACGAGCAGTACTTC
CASSADSYEQYF
>TRBJ1-4|TRBV5-1|-|-
TGCGCCAGCAGCCCTAGGTTAGATGAAAAACTGTTTTTT
CASSPRLDEKLFF
>TRBJ2-7|TRBV7-2|-|-
TGTGCCAGCAGCTTAGCGGGGGCAGATCGGTACTTC
CASSLAGADRYF
>TRBJ2-5|TRBV9|-|-
TGTGCCAGCAGCGTAGAGGCGGCCCAAGAGACCCAGTACTTC
CASSVEAAQETQYF
>TRBJ1-1|TRBV11-3|-|-
TGTGCCAGCAGCTTAGGGTCGGGACAAGAAGCTTTCTTT
CASSLGSGQEAFF
>TRBJ1-5|TRBV5-1|-|-
TGCGCCAGCAGCCGGGACGGCGGCAATCAGCCCCAGCATTTT
CASSRDGGNQPQHF
>TRBJ2-6|TRBV28|-|TRBD1
TGTGCCAGCAGTCCAAGGACAGGGTCTGGCTATGGGGCCAACGTCCTGACTTTC
CASSPRTGSGYGANVLTF
>TRBJ1-1|TRBV28|-|-
TGTGCCAGCAGTTTCGGGAGTGCCACTGAAGCTTTCTTT
CASSFGSATEAFF
>TRBJ1-6|TRBV5-1|few|-
TGCGCCAGCAGCTTGGGACCGGGGCCTTCACCCCTCCACTTT
CASSLGPGPSPLHF
>TRBJ2-7|TRBV10-3|-|-
TGTGCCATCAGTGAGGGGCGGCTTTACGAGCAGTACTTC
CAISEGRLYEQYF
>TRBJ2-1|TRBV27|-|-
TGTGCCAGCAGTTTTGGCGGCACCAACAATGAGCAGTTCTTC
CASSFGGTNNEQFF
>TRBJ2-5|TRBV11-2|-|-
TGTGCCAGCAGCTGGGGCAGCCAAGAGACCCAGTACTTC
CASSWGSQETQYF
>TRBJ1-1|TRBV5-6|-|-
TGTGCCAGCAGCTTGGGAGGGGGCACTGAAGCTTTCTTT
CASSLGGGTEAFF
>TRBJ2-1|TRBV5-1|-|-
TGCGCCAGCAGCCCCTACCACACCCCGCTGGACAATGAGCAGTTCTTC
CASSPYHTPLDNEQFF
>TRBJ1-2|TRBV11-1|-|TRBD1
TGTGCCAGCAGCTTAGTTGGCGGGACAGGCTCCGGTGGTACCTTC
CASSLVGGTGSGGTF
>TRBJ2-1|TRBV7-2|-|TRBD1
TGTGCCAGCAGCGCGCGGACAGGGTGGGGTAATGAGCAGTTCTTC
CASSARTGWGNEQFF
>TRBJ1-1|TRBV7-9|once|TRBD1
TGTGCCAGCAGCCCGGGACAGGGTGAGCTAACGGCTTTCTTT
CASSPGQGELTAFF
>TRBJ1-2|TRBV7-9|once|-
TGTGCCAGCAGGGGCAGCTATGGCTACACCTTC
CASRGSYGYTF
>TRBJ1-3|TRBV28|-|-
TGTGCCAGCAGCCCCCCTCGGACGTCGGGAAACACCATATATTTT
CASSPPRTSGNTIYF
>TRBJ2-7|TRBV5-6|few|-
TGTGCCAGCAGCCCAGGGTTCGGCGAGCAGTACTTC
CASSPGFGEQYF
>TRBJ2-7|TRBV5-8|-|TRBD1
TGTGCCAGCAGCTCCCGGGACAGGGGAGTAACAGGTGAGCAGTACTTC
CASSSRDRGVTGEQYF
>TRBJ1-1|TRBV18|-|-
TGTGCCAGCTCACAGGCAGGGAGGGACACTGAAGCTTTCTTT
CASSQAGRDTEAFF
>TRBJ1-1|TRBV28|-|-
TGTGCCAGCAGATTGGGTTTTGGGGCAGCTGAAGCTTTCTTT
CASRLGFGAAEAFF
>TRBJ1-4|TRBV28|-|-
TGTGCCAGCAGTTTCGGCGCAACTAATGAAAAACTGTTTTTT
CASSFGATNEKLFF
>TRBJ1-5|TRBV28|-|TRBD1
TGTGCCAGCAGTGCGGGGACAGCTGGCAATCAGCCCCAGCATTTT
CASSAGTAGNQPQHF
>TRBJ2-2|TRBV29-1|-|TRBD2
TGCAGCGGACTAGCGGGGGCCGGGGAGCTGTTTTTT
CSGLAGAGELFF
>TRBJ1-4|TRBV10-3|-|-
TGTGCCATCAGGGAGACAACAACTAATGAAAAACTGTTTTTT
CAIRETTTNEKLFF
>TRBJ1-2|TRBV28|-|-
TGTGCCAGCAGTTTCCGGCGCTATGGCTACACCTTC
CASSFRRYGYTF
>TRBJ1-2|TRBV7-8|-|-
TGTGCCAGCAGTGGTGGGGGGGGTCTGTATGGCTACACCTTC
CASSGGGGLYGYTF
>TRBJ2-7|TRBV7-8|-|TRBD2
TGTGCCAGCAGCTCCAGGTCTAGCGGTCCCTACGAGCAGTACTTC
CASSSRSSGPYEQYF
>TRBJ1-2|TRBV6-1|few|-
TGTGCCAGCAGTCTCCACGTTGCGTCGGAGGGCTACACCTTC
CASSLHVASEGYTF
>TRBJ2-1|TRBV19|-|TRBD2
TGTGCCAGTAAGGGATCTCTAGCGGGGGGGCCGAATGAGCAGTTCTTC
CASKGSLAGGPNEQFF
>TRBJ1-1|TRBV5-1|-|-
TGCGCCAGCAGCTTGGCCACGCCACAGAAAGCTTTCTTT
CASSLATPQKAFF
>TRBJ2-2|TRBV4-3|-|-
TGCGCCAGCAGCCAAGACCCCAGCAACACCGGGGAGCTGTTTTTT
CASSQDPSNTGELFF
>TRBJ1-1|TRBV25-1|-|-
TGTGCCAGCACCTTGAACACTGAAGCTTTCTTT
CASTLNTEAFF
>TRBJ2-7|TRBV5-1|-|TRBD1
TGCGCCAGCAGCACTGACAGGGGCCGGCACGAGCAGTACTTC
CASSTDRGRHEQYF
>TRBJ2-3|TRBV5-1|many|-
TGCGCCAGCAGCTTGGCCTACCAAAGCACAGATACGCAGTATTTT
CASSLAYQSTDTQYF
>TRBJ2-3|TRBV7-3|once|TRBD1
TGTGCCAGCGGGGACAGGGGAATAGATACGCAGTATTTT
CASGDRGIDTQYF
>TRBJ2-5|TRBV7-2|-|TRBD2
TGTGCCAGCAGCTTAGTGGGGATAGCGGGGACGTCTGGGGAGACCCAGTACTTC
CASSLVGIAGTSGETQYF
>TRBJ1-1|TRBV21-1|-|-
TGTGCCAGCGGAAGTCTGGTGGACACTGAAGCTTTCTTT
CASGSLVDTEAFF
>TRBJ2-7|TRBV18|-|TRBD2
TGTGCCAGCTCCCCCGGGGGGACTAGCGACTACGAGCAGTACTTC
CASSPGGTSDYEQYF
>TRBJ1-5|TRBV28|-|-
TGTGCCAGCAGCCCGGTAGGGAGCAATCAGCCCCAGCATTTT
CASSPVGSNQPQHF
>TRBJ2-2|TRBV5-4|once|TRBD2
TGCGCCAGCAGCCAAACACTAGCGGGAGTGGGCACCGGGGAGCTGTTTTTT
CASSQTLAGVGTGELFF
>TRBJ2-1|TRBV6-5|-|-
TGTGCCAGCAAGGGGATGCATGAGCAGTTCTTC
CASKGMHEQFF